Shown below are 26 T cell receptor beta chains from a single sample sequenced in a study of blood T cell repertoires in COVID-19. Some clones are missing from TCRdb's copy, which holds only in-frame ones; the method was immunoSEQ multiplex PCR. Found here are 29,000 or so clones, roughly nine tenths of them singletons; the top ten hold around a tenth. Sequenced: peripheral blood. The receptors here all came from a human donor in a cohort sampled during active COVID-19.

The chain is built from TRBV6-5 and TRBJ2-7; 13 nucleotides agree with TRBD2. The J segment lost 6 bases and the V segment lost 6 bases, leaving 8 bases of the junction unmatched. The germline V gene has CDR1 MNHEY and CDR2 SVGAGI. The CDR3 consists of 15 residues. In DNA form, the CDR3 reads TGTGCCAGCAGCCGAGGACTAGCGGGGGCCGGCGAGCAGTACTTC. This gives the protein CASSRGLAGAGEQYF.

The rearrangement uses TRBV12-3 or TRBV12-4 and TRBJ1-2; 9 nucleotides align to TRBD1. The CDR3 runs 13 residues. The V and J ends lost 6 bases and 8 bases, in that order; junction bases with no gene match: 7. The CDR3 DNA sequence: TGTGCCAGCAGGAAGACAGGGGGGAGAGGCTACACCTTC. Translation: CASRKTGGRGYTF.

J is TRBJ2-7 and V is TRBV5-6; D is undetermined. CDR1 and CDR2 (germline): SGHDT, YYEEEE. This CDR3 has 11 amino acids. Trimming shortened V by 1 base and J by 6 bases, and 5 bases separated the two germline ends. CDR3 residues: CASSLMAEQYF. Here the CDR3 DNA reads TGTGCCAGCAGCTTGATGGCCGAGCAGTACTTC.

The rearrangement links TRBV12-3 or TRBV12-4 to TRBJ1-2, with D tentatively TRBD1 (5 bases). The V end lost 8 bases, the J end lost 8 bases, and 12 bases lay between the germline ends. This CDR3 comprises 11 residues. CDR3 sequence reads: CASGLRGGYTF. The CDR3 coding sequence is TGTGCCAGCGGGCTAAGGGGCGGCTACACCTTC.

This sequence joins TRBV15 and TRBJ2-3; no clear D gene. Germline loops: CDR1 LNHNV, CDR2 YYDKDF (reference sequence). The CDR3 runs to 11 residues. Trimming took off 8 bases at V and 1 base at J, with 4 bases between the two ends. The CDR3: CATLGTDTQYF. CDR3 nucleotides: TGTGCCACCCTTGGCACAGATACGCAGTATTTT.

V is TRBV9 and J is TRBJ1-2; TRBD1 is a possible D gene (5 bases). The germline V and J ends were trimmed by 2 bases and 3 bases, with 11 bases remaining between them. Germline CDR1 and CDR2: SGDLS and YYNGEE. This CDR3 is 14 amino acids long. This CDR3 reads CASSVSQGYYGYTF. Written as DNA, the CDR3 is TGTGCCAGCAGCGTCTCCCAGGGCTACTATGGCTACACCTTC. Full variable domain (rest looked up from reference TRBV9 and TRBJ1-2): DSGVTQTPKHLITATGQRVTLRCSPRSGDLSVYWYQQSLDQGLQFLIQYYNGEERAKGNILERFSAQQFPDLHSELNLSSLELGDSALYFCASSVSQGYYGYTFGSGTRLTVV.

The chain uses TRBV30 and TRBJ1-4; 8 positions agree with TRBD1. The germline V gene has CDR1 GTSNPN and CDR2 SVGIG (reference sequence). The CDR3 loop spans 15 amino acids. V shed 3 bases and J 8 bases; nucleotides not matched to a gene: 11. CDR3 nucleotides: TGTGCCTGGAGGGTGCCGGACAGGGTGCGGGAAAAACTGTTTTTT. Its translation is CAWRVPDRVREKLFF.

The chain is built from TRBV28 and TRBJ2-7, with D perhaps matching TRBD2 (6 bases). V lost 3 bases, J lost 7 bases, and 13 bases lay in between. This CDR3 region has 13 residues. Germline values: CDR1 MDHEN, CDR2 SYDVKM. CDR3 region: CASSLPGEWEQYF. The CDR3 DNA reads as TGTGCCAGCAGTTTGCCGGGGGAGTGGGAGCAGTACTTC.

The V and J genes are TRBV7-2 and TRBJ2-6; D remains unclear. The V and J ends lost 8 bases and 2 bases respectively, with 4 bases between them. Germline-derived CDR1 and CDR2 are SGHTA and FQGNSA. The CDR3 loop spans 12 amino acids. CDR3 region: CASSTGANVLTF. The CDR3 DNA is TGTGCCAGCTCTACTGGGGCCAACGTCCTGACTTTC.

This sequence joins TRBV10-3 and TRBJ2-7; 10 bases agree with TRBD1. There are 14 residues in the CDR3. Looked up from germline, CDR1 is ENHRY and CDR2 is SYGVKD. V dropped 4 bases and J dropped 2; count of bases not matched to a gene: 2. The CDR3 region is CAISGGTGAYEQYF. The DNA of the CDR3 is TGTGCCATCAGTGGCGGGACAGGGGCCTACGAGCAGTACTTC.

The chain couples TRBV28 to TRBJ2-5; 14 positions match TRBD2. This CDR3 comprises 16 residues. J lost 2 bases, V lost 7 bases, and 6 bases had no gene match. Germline V CDR1 and CDR2: MDHEN, SYDVKM. In DNA form, the CDR3 reads TGTGCCAGCACCAGACTAGCGGGGGGGTGGCAAGAGACCCAGTACTTC. As protein: CASTRLAGGWQETQYF.

The genes are TRBV7-3 and TRBJ1-3; 8 bases fit TRBD1. The germline gives CDR1 SGHTA, CDR2 FQGTGA. The CDR3 is made up of 16 amino acids. The V segment lost 2 bases and the J segment 0 bases; nucleotides outside the gene matches: 3. CDR3 DNA sequence: TGTGCCAGCAGCTTACTAGGACAGGGCTCTGGAAACACCATATATTTT. This codes for CASSLLGQGSGNTIYF.

This chain joins TRBV6-2 or TRBV6-3 and TRBJ1-2; TRBD1 might be the D (6 bases). V was pared by 5 bases and J by 1 base, with 17 bases between. The CDR3 is made up of 16 amino acids. Germline CDR1 is MNHEY and CDR2 is SVGEGT. CDR3 nucleotides: TGTGCCAGCAGTGATTACCGGGACATCGGTAACTATGGCTACACCTTC. It encodes CASSDYRDIGNYGYTF.

The chain carries TRBV10-3 and TRBJ2-2; D might be TRBD1 (6 bases). The CDR3 runs 14 residues. The V gene's germline CDR1 is ENHRY and CDR2 SYGVKD. The germline V and J ends were trimmed by 7 bases and 3 bases, with 12 bases remaining between them. Written as DNA, the CDR3 is TGTGCCATCAAGGGGGATCGGGACACCGGGGAGCTGTTTTTT. It encodes CAIKGDRDTGELFF.

This clone is classed as medium-sized. This chain joins TRBV2 and TRBJ1-5; 7 nucleotides agree with TRBD1. J lost 4 bases, V lost 5 bases, and 5 bases had no gene match. CDR1 and CDR2 (germline): SNHLY, FYNNEI. CDR3 length: 14 amino acids. DNA for the CDR3: TGTGCCAGCAGTTGGACAGGCCTAAATCAGCCCCAGCATTTT. It is translated as CASSWTGLNQPQHF.

This clone has only one observation. CDR3 DNA: TGCGCCAGCAGCCAACGGCGGCAGGGGGATATGAACACTGAAGCTTTCTTT. This gives the protein CASSQRRQGDMNTEAFF. The gene calls are TRBV4-3 and TRBJ1-1; 7 positions agree with TRBD1. The J segment lost 0 bases and the V segment lost 2 bases, leaving 9 bases of the junction unmatched. The CDR3 runs 17 residues. Germline V gene lookup returns CDR1 LGHNA and CDR2 YSLEER.

The genes are TRBV29-1 and TRBJ2-7, with a tentative D call TRBD1 (6 bases). Trimming shortened V by 6 bases and J by 2 bases, and 14 bases separated the two germline ends. This CDR3 has 13 residues. Germline CDR1 and CDR2: SQVTM and ANQGSEA. CDR3: CSVRQDSTYEQYF. The CDR3 DNA reads as TGCAGCGTGAGGCAGGACAGTACCTACGAGCAGTACTTC.

The chain employs TRBV10-3 and TRBJ1-1; tentative D call: TRBD1 (5 bases). With 2 bases removed from V and 4 bases from J, the gap between germline ends came to 14 bases. This CDR3 is built from 15 residues. Per germline, CDR1 ENHRY and CDR2 SYGVKD. The DNA of the CDR3 is TGTGCCATCAGTGAGAAGGCAGGGTCGGGCACTGAAGCTTTCTTT. Protein product: CAISEKAGSGTEAFF.

The V call is TRBV6-1, the J call TRBJ1-5; D remains ambiguous. Germline CDR1 and CDR2: MNHNS and SASEGT. Trimming took off 2 bases at V and 5 bases at J, with 13 bases between the two ends. CDR3 length: 15 amino acids. CDR3 loop: CASSEQRGRDQPQHF. The CDR3 DNA sequence: TGTGCCAGCAGTGAACAACGCGGGAGGGATCAGCCCCAGCATTTT.

The chain employs TRBV7-6 and TRBJ2-1; 8 bases are a match to TRBD1. This CDR3 contains 16 residues. Germline V gene lookup returns CDR1 SGHVS and CDR2 FNYEAQ. V shed 4 bases, J shed 5 bases, and the junction held 10 bases outside the gene matches. The CDR3 DNA reads as TGTGCCAGCAGCTCCGAGGACAGGGAGATCAACAATGAGCAGTTCTTC. Its translation is CASSSEDREINNEQFF.

The chain has TRBV30 and TRBJ1-2; D is possibly TRBD1 (5 bases). CDR3 length: 13 residues. V lost 2 bases, J lost 8 bases, and 15 bases lay in between. The germline V gene encodes CDR1 GTSNPN and CDR2 SVGIG (reference sequence). CDR3 sequence: CAWSLGEIHGYTF. For the CDR3, the DNA is TGTGCCTGGAGTCTAGGGGAAATCCACGGCTACACCTTC.

This clone was observed a single time. The chain employs TRBV3-1 (or the pseudogene TRBV3-2) and TRBJ1-5; the match to TRBD1 covers 9 bases. J was trimmed by 6 bases and V by 4 bases; bases with no gene match: 7. This CDR3 region has 15 residues. CDR1 LGHDT and CDR2 YNNKEL come from the germline V gene (reference sequence). The CDR3, as DNA: TGTGCCAGCAGCCCTACAGGGGGCGCGGGTCAGCCCCAGCATTTT. This translates into CASSPTGGAGQPQHF.

This clone has just a few counts. V and J are TRBV6-2 or TRBV6-3 and TRBJ1-5; D might be TRBD1 (6 bases). CDR1 is MNHEY and CDR2 is SVGEGT in the germline V gene. The V end was cut by 6 bases, the J end by 3 bases, with 12 bases between. The CDR3 length is 14 residues. CDR3 bases: TGTGCCAGCAGCCAAACAGGGTACAATCAGCCCCAGCATTTT. Translating it yields CASSQTGYNQPQHF.

This clone has only one observation. The chain uses TRBV11-2 and TRBJ2-1, with D possibly TRBD2 on 6 matching bases. Germline assignment: CDR1 SGHAT and CDR2 FQNNGV. Trimming removed 1 base at V and 8 bases at J, with 9 bases between. CDR3 length: 13 residues. CDR3 in DNA: TGTGCCAGCAGCTTAGTTTGGAGGGATGAGCAGTTCTTC. Its protein is CASSLVWRDEQFF.

This chain links TRBV6-6 with TRBJ2-3; 8 bases are a match to TRBD2. V dropped 7 bases and J dropped 3; count of bases not matched to a gene: 9. The CDR3 spans 15 residues. From germline, CDR1 is MNHNY and CDR2 SVGAGI (reference sequence). The DNA of the CDR3 is TGTGCCAGCACCTGGCGGAGCGGGGGTACAGATACGCAGTATTTT. This translates into CASTWRSGGTDTQYF.

The chain couples TRBV19 to TRBJ1-3; 9 bases map to TRBD1. There are 18 residues in the CDR3. Germline V gene sequence: CDR1 LNHDA, CDR2 SQIVND (reference sequence). The V segment lost 1 base and the J segment 0 bases; nucleotides outside the gene matches: 7. The CDR3 region has the DNA TGTGCCAGTAGTATAGGTAACAGGGGGCTTACCTCTGGAAACACCATATATTTT. Translation: CASSIGNRGLTSGNTIYF. Supplemented by reference TRBV19 and TRBJ1-3, the full variable domain reads DGGITQSPKYLFRKEGQNVTLSCEQNLNHDAMYWYRQDPGQGLRLIYYSQIVNDFQKGDIAEGYSVSREKKESFPLTVTSAQKNPTAFYLCASSIGNRGLTSGNTIYFGEGSWLTVV.